These T cell receptor beta chains were read from a single sample in a study of T-cell memory formation after mild COVID-19. A single record per CDR3 protein comes from TCRdb applying MiXCR to the 5' RACE reads. This table has some 120,000 distinct CDR3 sequences, about 6% appearing once. The sequenced material came from PBMCs or a T cell subset sorted from them (not recorded which). These receptors all come from an adult woman who had mild COVID-19 (a few samples of this study predate the infection). Cell type and time point are not known. Each CDR3 is given with its conserved first and last residue. The order of the fields is clone size, D gene, J gene, V gene, CDR3 length, CDR3 DNA, CDR3 protein. The D gene is left open where the match is weak. Clone size appears in some rows only: once, few, many, or a class for an expanded clone.

size: many
D: -
J: TRBJ2-7
V: TRBV13
length: 14
DNA: TGTGCCAGCAGCCCGGGACGGCGTTTCTCGGAGCAGTACTTC
CDR3: CASSPGRRFSEQYF

size: many
D: -
J: TRBJ2-7
V: TRBV10-3
length: 15
DNA: TGTGCCATCAGTGGGGGGGCTAGCGGAATCTACGAGCAGTACTTC
CDR3: CAISGGASGIYEQYF

size: -
D: -
J: TRBJ1-1
V: TRBV5-5
length: 15
DNA: TGTGCCAGCAGCTTTCGTACCTTAGTGGGCCCTGAAGCTTTCTTT
CDR3: CASSFRTLVGPEAFF

size: -
D: -
J: TRBJ2-6
V: TRBV5-1
length: 14
DNA: TGCGCCAGCAGTCCAGACTCTGGGGCCAACGTCCTGACTTTC
CDR3: CASSPDSGANVLTF

size: many
D: TRBD1
J: TRBJ2-7
V: TRBV4-1
length: 15
DNA: TGCGCCAGCAGCCAAGGGGACAGGGGGGATTTCGGGCAGTACTTC
CDR3: CASSQGDRGDFGQYF

size: -
D: TRBD2
J: TRBJ2-1
V: TRBV2
length: 15
DNA: TGTGCCAGCAGTGAAACCACTAGCGGCGACAATGAGCAGTTCTTC
CDR3: CASSETTSGDNEQFF

size: many
D: -
J: TRBJ1-5
V: TRBV24-1
length: 16
DNA: TGTGCCACCAGTGACCCCGGGACACCTTCTAATCAGCCCCAGCATTTT
CDR3: CATSDPGTPSNQPQHF

size: few
D: -
J: TRBJ2-5
V: TRBV7-2
length: 13
DNA: TGTGCCAGCACCTCTAGCGCAGGGGAGACCCAGTACTTC
CDR3: CASTSSAGETQYF

size: -
D: -
J: TRBJ2-3
V: TRBV20-1
length: 13
DNA: TGCAGTGCTAGGATACTAGGCACAGATACGCAGTATTTT
CDR3: CSARILGTDTQYF

size: many
D: -
J: TRBJ2-7
V: TRBV7-9
length: 13
DNA: TGTGCCAGCAGCCCCCGTTGGGTCTACGAGCAGTACTTC
CDR3: CASSPRWVYEQYF

size: many
D: -
J: TRBJ2-1
V: TRBV7-8
length: 13
DNA: TGTGCCAGCAGCCCCAGGATTTACAATGAGCAGTTCTTC
CDR3: CASSPRIYNEQFF

size: -
D: -
J: TRBJ2-5
V: TRBV3-1
length: 14
DNA: TGTGCCAGCAGCCCATCCGCCGCTTCGGAGACCCAGTACTTC
CDR3: CASSPSAASETQYF

size: many
D: TRBD1
J: TRBJ1-5
V: TRBV5-1
length: 16
DNA: TGCGCCAGCAGCTTGGAGCCAGGGGGGAGTATACAGCCCCAGCATTTT
CDR3: CASSLEPGGSIQPQHF

size: few
D: TRBD2
J: TRBJ2-5
V: TRBV7-2
length: 14
DNA: TGTGCCAGCAGCTTATGGGGGGGTCGTGAGACCCAGTACTTC
CDR3: CASSLWGGRETQYF

size: few
D: TRBD2
J: TRBJ2-2
V: TRBV12-3/TRBV12-4
length: 16
DNA: TGTGCCAGCAGCCGGACCCGCGGGACTAACTCCGGGGAGCTGTTTTTT
CDR3: CASSRTRGTNSGELFF

size: few
D: -
J: TRBJ1-6
V: TRBV4-1
length: 17
DNA: TGCGCCAGCAGCTCAATCATTAGGGACGGGAAAAATTCACCCCTCCACTTT
CDR3: CASSSIIRDGKNSPLHF

size: few
D: TRBD2
J: TRBJ2-1
V: TRBV5-1
length: 16
DNA: TGCGCCAGCAGCCCGTTTGTGGGACTAGTCGTCGGTGAGCAGTTCTTC
CDR3: CASSPFVGLVVGEQFF

size: many
D: TRBD2
J: TRBJ2-3
V: TRBV5-1
length: 17
DNA: TGCGCCAGCAGCTTATGGACTAGCGGAGAAGCCACAGATACGCAGTATTTT
CDR3: CASSLWTSGEATDTQYF

size: few
D: TRBD2
J: TRBJ2-3
V: TRBV7-2
length: 17
DNA: TGTGCCAGCAGCTTAGCCCGACTAGCCCGTAGCACAGATACGCAGTATTTT
CDR3: CASSLARLARSTDTQYF

size: -
D: -
J: TRBJ1-5
V: TRBV28
length: 17
DNA: TGTGCCAGCAGTACCAGCCGAACAGCAGACAATAATCAGCCCCAGCATTTT
CDR3: CASSTSRTADNNQPQHF

size: few
D: TRBD2
J: TRBJ2-3
V: TRBV12-3/TRBV12-4
length: 19
DNA: TGTGCCAGCAGTCAAATACCCTGGACTAGCGGCTTCGGCACAGATACGCAGTATTTT
CDR3: CASSQIPWTSGFGTDTQYF

size: -
D: TRBD1
J: TRBJ1-1
V: TRBV4-1
length: 16
DNA: TGCGCCAGCAGCCAAGGTCGGACAGGCTCGAACACTGAAGCTTTCTTT
CDR3: CASSQGRTGSNTEAFF

size: few
D: TRBD2
J: TRBJ2-1
V: TRBV30
length: 15
DNA: TGTGCCTGGACCTGGGGCGGGAGGGCGGTAGGTGAGCAGTTCTTC
CDR3: CAWTWGGRAVGEQFF

size: -
D: -
J: TRBJ1-2
V: TRBV7-9
length: 13
DNA: TGTGCCAGCAGCCTGACGGGGTATCGTGGCTACACCTTC
CDR3: CASSLTGYRGYTF

size: many
D: -
J: TRBJ2-1
V: TRBV7-8
length: 15
DNA: TGTGCCAGCAGCTCCCTAAGGGGAGTATCGGATGAGCAGTTCTTC
CDR3: CASSSLRGVSDEQFF

size: -
D: TRBD2
J: TRBJ2-7
V: TRBV27
length: 13
DNA: TGTGCCAGCAGTACGGGACTACACTACGAGCAGTACTTC
CDR3: CASSTGLHYEQYF

size: few
D: TRBD1
J: TRBJ2-3
V: TRBV29-1
length: 14
DNA: TGCAGCGTTGAACCGGGACAGAGCACAGATACGCAGTATTTT
CDR3: CSVEPGQSTDTQYF

size: many
D: -
J: TRBJ1-2
V: TRBV9
length: 14
DNA: TGTGCCAGCAGCCCAGGGGTCGAGGGCTATGGCTACACCTTC
CDR3: CASSPGVEGYGYTF

size: -
D: -
J: TRBJ1-4
V: TRBV12-3/TRBV12-4
length: 15
DNA: TGTGCCAGCAGTTTTGGGGGTAGGGCTAATGAAAAACTGTTTTTT
CDR3: CASSFGGRANEKLFF

size: few
D: -
J: TRBJ2-7
V: TRBV30
length: 13
DNA: TGTGCCTGGAGTGTCCCCCCTACCTACGAGCAGTACTTC
CDR3: CAWSVPPTYEQYF

size: many
D: -
J: TRBJ1-1
V: TRBV5-1
length: 17
DNA: TGCGCCAGCAGCTTATCCGGGATCGGTCCAGGGAACACTGAAGCTTTCTTT
CDR3: CASSLSGIGPGNTEAFF

size: many
D: -
J: TRBJ2-7
V: TRBV23-1
length: 15
DNA: TGCGCCAGCAGTCCCTCTAGGTGGAATAAGTACGAGCAGTACTTC
CDR3: CASSPSRWNKYEQYF

size: few
D: -
J: TRBJ1-4
V: TRBV5-5
length: 13
DNA: TGTGCCAGCAGCCGAAAGGGGGAGGAAAAACTGTTTTTT
CDR3: CASSRKGEEKLFF

size: -
D: -
J: TRBJ2-1
V: TRBV2
length: 15
DNA: TGTGCCAGCCAACGGGACTTAAGCTCCTACAATGAGCAGTTCTTC
CDR3: CASQRDLSSYNEQFF

size: -
D: -
J: TRBJ2-1
V: TRBV5-1
length: 15
DNA: TGCGCCAGCAGCTTGGTTCAGGGGGAGGGGAATGAGCAGTTCTTC
CDR3: CASSLVQGEGNEQFF

size: many
D: TRBD1
J: TRBJ2-7
V: TRBV3-1
length: 14
DNA: TGTGCCAGCAGCGCCGGGACAGCATCCTACGAGCAGTACTTC
CDR3: CASSAGTASYEQYF

size: -
D: -
J: TRBJ2-1
V: TRBV12-3/TRBV12-4
length: 14
DNA: TGTGCCAGCAGTTTTAGGGGGGGAGTTAATGAGCAGTTCTTC
CDR3: CASSFRGGVNEQFF

size: many
D: TRBD2
J: TRBJ2-7
V: TRBV10-3
length: 13
DNA: TGTGCCATCAGCCGGGGACTAGTCTACGAGCAGTACTTC
CDR3: CAISRGLVYEQYF

size: few
D: TRBD2
J: TRBJ2-3
V: TRBV25-1
length: 17
DNA: TGTGCCAGCAGTGAATTGGGACTAGCGGGTCGCACAGATACGCAGTATTTT
CDR3: CASSELGLAGRTDTQYF

size: many
D: TRBD1
J: TRBJ2-3
V: TRBV7-2
length: 13
DNA: TGTGCCAGCAGCTTAGGACAGGGAGATACGCAGTATTTT
CDR3: CASSLGQGDTQYF

size: many
D: TRBD1
J: TRBJ1-2
V: TRBV5-1
length: 14
DNA: TGCGCCAGCAGCCCCGGACAGGGTAGCTATGGCTACACCTTC
CDR3: CASSPGQGSYGYTF